A single sample is the source of the 12 T cell receptor beta chains below, sequenced in a study of T cell responses to AZD1222 COVID-19 vaccine. Clones were read by immunoSEQ multiplex PCR, and TCRdb kept only the in-frame ones, dropping some. Among 150,000 or so clones listed, roughly 87% were seen once. Sequencing used peripheral blood, obtained on day 0 of AZD1222 vaccination. These receptors were taken from an adult in good health.

The chain joins TRBV6-6 to TRBJ2-3; D perhaps matches TRBD2 (5 bases). CDR1 MNHNY and CDR2 SVGAGI come from the germline V gene (reference sequence). The CDR3 covers 16 residues. V shed 0 bases and J shed 7 bases, with 17 bases lying between them. Here the CDR3 DNA reads TGTGCCAGCAGTTACTCGAAGCCCTTACTAGGAAATACGCAGTATTTT. It yields the protein CASSYSKPLLGNTQYF.

The J gene is TRBJ2-1, the V gene TRBV18; D remains ambiguous. The germline V gene encodes CDR1 KGHSH and CDR2 LQKENI. CDR3 size: 15 residues. Trimming removed 6 bases at V and 1 base at J, with 13 bases between. In DNA, the CDR3 is TGTGCCAGCTCCCGGATGAGTGCATCCTACAATGAGCAGTTCTTC. Amino acid sequence: CASSRMSASYNEQFF.

This chain joins TRBV5-1 and TRBJ1-4; TRBD1 agrees at 8 bases. From germline, CDR1 is SGHRS and CDR2 YFSETQ. The CDR3 sequence is 15 residues long. J lost 8 bases, V lost 0 bases, and 6 bases had no gene match. The chain's CDR3 is CASSLGQGAGEKLFF. CDR3 DNA: TGCGCCAGCAGCTTGGGGCAGGGGGCCGGAGAAAAACTGTTTTTT.

This rearrangement joins TRBV5-1 to TRBJ1-2; no firm D call. The V gene's germline CDR1 is SGHRS and CDR2 YFSETQ. The length of the CDR3 is 14 residues. V dropped 0 bases and J dropped 2 bases, with 8 bases sitting between them. Written as DNA, the CDR3 is TGCGCCAGCAGCTTGGAGTCGGTCAACTATGGCTACACCTTC. Protein: CASSLESVNYGYTF.

V and J are TRBV28 and TRBJ1-2; D is possibly TRBD1 (6 bases). The CDR3 is 15 amino acids. V lost 6 bases and J lost 1, with 15 bases in between. The V gene's germline CDR1 is MDHEN and CDR2 SYDVKM. Here the CDR3 reads CASRGQLGLNYGYTF. CDR3 DNA sequence: TGTGCCAGCAGAGGACAGCTCGGACTTAACTATGGCTACACCTTC.

V and J are TRBV19 and TRBJ2-2; either TRBD1 or TRBD2 may supply D (5 bases each). In germline, CDR1 is LNHDA, CDR2 SQIVND (reference sequence). Between the trimmed V and J ends, which lost 10 bases and 0 bases, there was a span of 12 bases. The CDR3 has 14 residues. The CDR3: CATPGPSNTGELFF. As DNA, the CDR3 is TGTGCCACTCCGGGACCTTCGAACACCGGGGAGCTGTTTTTT.

The CDR3 region is CASSQDRQGRKAFF. CDR3 DNA sequence: TGTGCCAGCAGCCAAGATCGTCAGGGCAGAAAAGCTTTCTTT. The gene calls are TRBV4-2 and TRBJ1-1; perhaps TRBD1 as D (5 bases). The V and J ends lost 0 bases and 9 bases respectively, with 14 bases between them. Per the germline V gene, CDR1 is LGHNA and CDR2 is YNFKEQ. The CDR3 extends over 14 amino acids.

CDR3 sequence reads: CARYWWGQGGNTIYF. The CDR3 DNA reads as TGTGCCAGATACTGGTGGGGGCAGGGAGGAAACACCATATATTTT. This chain connects TRBV5-3 to TRBJ1-3; D is perhaps TRBD1 (6 bases). TRBV5-3 is annotated as an ORF whose role is uncertain. V was clipped by 7 bases and J by 4 bases, with 18 bases between them. The CDR3 runs to 15 residues.

The V and J genes are TRBV6-5 and TRBJ1-5, with TRBD1 as a possible D gene (6 bases). Germline CDR1 MNHEY, CDR2 SVGAGI. The V gene lost 5 bases and the J gene lost 6 bases, with 17 bases spanning the gap. The CDR3 sequence is 15 residues long. The CDR3 bases are TGTGCCAGCAGTCGGGACATCGGGGCAGGTCAGCCCCAGCATTTT. Translating gives CASSRDIGAGQPQHF.

This clone showed up just once. V and J are TRBV4-3 and TRBJ2-7; possibly TRBD2 for D (5 bases). CDR1 LGHNA and CDR2 YSLEER come from the germline V gene. With 2 bases removed from V and 4 bases from J, the gap between germline ends came to 15 bases. The CDR3 contains 15 residues. DNA for the CDR3: TGCGCCAGCAGCCAACAACTAGGGTTAGAGTACGAGCAGTACTTC. Its translation: CASSQQLGLEYEQYF.

The rearrangement joins TRBV9 to TRBJ1-2; D ambiguous. V gave up 0 bases and J gave up 8 bases, with 5 bases separating them. The CDR3 runs 11 residues. Germline V gives CDR1 SGDLS, CDR2 YYNGEE. The CDR3 DNA follows: TGTGCCAGCAGCGTAGCTGCCGGCTACACCTTC. Translation gives CASSVAAGYTF.

V usage is TRBV19 and J usage is TRBJ1-1, with a tentative D call TRBD1 (6 bases). CDR1 and CDR2 (germline): LNHDA, SQIVND (reference sequence). V lost 10 bases, J lost 2 bases, and 14 bases lay in between. CDR3 length: 13 amino acids. This CDR3 reads CATQTGYNTEAFF. The CDR3 DNA reads TGTGCCACCCAAACAGGGTATAACACTGAAGCTTTCTTT.